Below are 29 T cell receptor beta chains sequenced from a single sample in a study of blood T cell repertoires in COVID-19. Profiled with immunoSEQ multiplex PCR; TCRdb holds only in-frame clones, not every one. The sample holds about 98,000 clones; 70% to 85% are singletons and the top ten take approximately 11%. The sequencing input was peripheral blood. The receptors stem from a man between 65 and 85 years old with active or convalescent COVID-19.

This clone appeared once. V and J are TRBV11-2 and TRBJ2-7; 10 bases fit TRBD1. CDR1 and CDR2 (germline): SGHAT, FQNNGV. V lost 1 base and J lost 4; bases outside the gene matches: 4. CDR3 size: 15 residues. The CDR3 spells CASSLGGTGVYEQYF. The CDR3 DNA reads TGTGCCAGCAGCTTAGGTGGGACAGGGGTTTACGAGCAGTACTTC.

The rearrangement joins TRBV19 to TRBJ2-1, with a possible D match to TRBD1 (5 bases). Germline-derived CDR1 and CDR2 are LNHDA and SQIVND (reference sequence). The length of the CDR3 is 14 residues. V was trimmed by 2 bases and J by 6 bases, leaving 11 bases between them. CDR3 amino acids: CASSIFAGSNEQFF. The CDR3 DNA reads as TGTGCCAGTAGTATATTTGCAGGGTCCAATGAGCAGTTCTTC.

The V call is TRBV10-3, the J call TRBJ1-2; no firm D call. This CDR3 has 14 residues. V was cut by 4 bases and J by 0 bases, with 9 bases left in between. Germline V gives CDR1 ENHRY, CDR2 SYGVKD. CDR3 sequence (DNA): TGTGCCATCAGTGTTCGTCAGACTAACTATGGCTACACCTTC. Protein sequence: CAISVRQTNYGYTF.

In its sample, this clone was seen a few times. V is TRBV10-2 and J is TRBJ2-7, with 8 bases fitting TRBD1. CDR1 and CDR2 from the germline V gene are WSHSY and SAAADI. V dropped 6 bases and J dropped 5; count of bases not matched to a gene: 9. The CDR3 runs to 14 residues. DNA for the CDR3: TGCGCCAGCAGGGAGGCAGGGGGCATCGACGAGCAGTACTTC. Its protein product is CASREAGGIDEQYF.

The chain joins TRBV5-1 to TRBJ2-3, with D possibly TRBD2 on 5 matching bases. V was shortened by 0 bases and J by 2 bases, with 10 bases between the two germline ends. The germline gives CDR1 SGHRS, CDR2 YFSETQ. The CDR3 covers 15 residues. The CDR3 coding sequence is TGCGCCAGCAGCTTGGCGGGATACCCCACAGATACGCAGTATTTT. Translating it yields CASSLAGYPTDTQYF.

This sequence joins TRBV11-2 and TRBJ2-7; D call uncertain. The V gene lost 5 bases and the J gene lost 4 bases, with 3 bases spanning the gap. CDR3 length equals 10 residues. Germline CDR1 reads SGHAT; CDR2 reads FQNNGV. CDR3 in amino acids: CASSVYEQYF. DNA for the CDR3: TGTGCCAGCAGCGTATACGAGCAGTACTTC. Full variable domain (missing parts from reference TRBV11-2 and TRBJ2-7): EAGVAQSPRYKIIEKRQSVAFWCNPISGHATLYWYQQILGQGPKLLIQFQNNGVVDDSQLPKDRFSAERLKGVDSTLKIQPAKLEDSAVYLCASSVYEQYFGPGTRLTVT.

CDR3 nucleotide sequence: TGTGCCAGCGGGAGGTCACCCCTCCACTTT. Translation gives CASGRSPLHF. This sequence joins TRBV2 and TRBJ1-6; no reliable D call. This CDR3 spans 10 amino acids. Trimming removed 8 bases from V and 10 bases from J, with 6 bases in between. Germline assignment: CDR1 SNHLY and CDR2 FYNNEI. Combining the CDR3 with reference TRBV2 and TRBJ1-6 gives the whole variable domain EPEVTQTPSHQVTQMGQEVILRCVPISNHLYFYWYRQILGQKVEFLVSFYNNEISEKSEIFDDQFSVERPDGSNFTLKIRSTKLEDSAMYFCASGRSPLHFGNGTRLTVT.

The J gene is TRBJ2-3, the V gene TRBV5-4; 8 bases are shared with TRBD1. CDR3 size: 16 residues. Losses at the gene ends were 4 bases for V and 0 bases for J; bases not matched to a gene: 7. Germline V gives CDR1 SGHNT, CDR2 YYREEE (reference sequence). The CDR3: CASSRGTGQSTDTQYF. The CDR3 DNA reads TGTGCCAGCAGCAGAGGGACAGGCCAAAGCACAGATACGCAGTATTTT.

The chain joins TRBV4-3 to TRBJ2-7, with 9 bases aligning to TRBD1. In germline, CDR1 is LGHNA, CDR2 YSLEER. This CDR3 comprises 16 residues. The V segment lost 4 bases and the J segment 1 base; nucleotides outside the gene matches: 8. As DNA, the CDR3 is TGCGCCAGCAGCCGATTTACAGGGGGCCAATCCTACGAGCAGTACTTC. Translating it yields CASSRFTGGQSYEQYF.

CDR3 residues: CASSSYNEKLFF. In nucleotides, the CDR3 is TGTGCCAGCAGCTCCTATAATGAAAAACTGTTTTTT. This chain uses TRBV7-2 with TRBJ1-4, with unresolved D. CDR1 SGHTA and CDR2 FQGNSA come from the germline V gene. The CDR3 has 12 amino acids. Trimming took off 4 bases at V and 4 bases at J, with 4 bases between the two ends.

V usage is TRBV10-3 and J usage is TRBJ1-1, with 7 bases that match TRBD1. V shed 0 bases, J shed 2 bases, and the junction held 12 bases outside the gene matches. The CDR3 covers 18 residues. Looked up from germline, CDR1 is ENHRY and CDR2 is SYGVKD. The DNA of the CDR3 is TGTGCCATCAGTGAGTCGGGCGGGGCCGGGACAGTCAACACTGAAGCTTTCTTT. Its protein product is CAISESGGAGTVNTEAFF.

The chain carries TRBV3-1 (or the pseudogene TRBV3-2) and TRBJ1-1, with TRBD1 as a possible D gene (6 bases). Trimming took off 3 bases at V and 1 base at J, with 9 bases between the two ends. Germline lookup yields CDR1 LGHDT and CDR2 YNNKEL (reference sequence). There are 14 residues in the CDR3. CDR3 nucleotides: TGTGCCAGCAGCCAGGTAGGGGGGAACACTGAAGCTTTCTTT. Translation gives CASSQVGGNTEAFF.

The V and J genes are TRBV5-1 and TRBJ2-7, with D possibly matching TRBD1 (6 bases). V lost 2 bases, J lost 2 bases, and 14 bases lay in between. The CDR3 has 15 residues. Per germline, CDR1 SGHRS and CDR2 YFSETQ. CDR3 nucleotides: TGCGCCAGCAGCTTAGGGGACACACGAACCTACGAGCAGTACTTC. It codes for CASSLGDTRTYEQYF.

The V and J genes are TRBV5-5 and TRBJ1-2, with D tentatively TRBD1 (6 bases). In germline, CDR1 is SGHKS, CDR2 YYEKEE (reference sequence). This CDR3 spans 15 amino acids. V gave up 4 bases and J gave up 2 bases, with 15 bases separating them. The CDR3 loop is CASSRLNTGNYGYTF. Here the CDR3 DNA reads TGTGCCAGCAGCCGACTAAATACAGGGAACTATGGCTACACCTTC.

This clone showed up just once. The rearrangement uses TRBV7-8 and TRBJ1-1; 7 bases align to TRBD1. Germline CDR1 and CDR2: SGHVS and FQNEAQ. The J segment lost 5 bases and the V segment lost 4 bases, leaving 13 bases of the junction unmatched. CDR3 size: 16 residues. CDR3 residues: CASSSLRQGGGTEAFF. Written as DNA, the CDR3 is TGTGCCAGCAGCTCTCTAAGACAGGGTGGTGGGACTGAAGCTTTCTTT.

By share, this clone counts as large. The chain recombines TRBV12-3 or TRBV12-4 with TRBJ1-2, with D possibly TRBD1 on 5 matching bases. V was cut by 5 bases and J by 4 bases, with 11 bases left in between. The CDR3 is 13 residues long. The CDR3 loop reads CASSTQGVYGYTF. CDR3 DNA: TGTGCCAGCAGTACCCAGGGTGTCTATGGCTACACCTTC.

The V call is TRBV5-1, the J call TRBJ2-5, with TRBD2 as a possible D gene (6 bases). In germline, CDR1 is SGHRS, CDR2 YFSETQ. Trimming left V 0 bases short and J 1 base short, with 13 bases between. The CDR3 extends over 16 amino acids. The CDR3 reads CASSLAGVGRQETQYF. CDR3 nucleotide sequence: TGCGCCAGCAGCTTGGCGGGGGTGGGCCGCCAAGAGACCCAGTACTTC. Combining the CDR3 with reference TRBV5-1 and TRBJ2-5 gives the whole variable domain KAGVTQTPRYLIKTRGQQVTLSCSPISGHRSVSWYQQTPGQGLQFLFEYFSETQRNKGNFPGRFSGRQFSNSRSEMNVSTLELGDSALYLCASSLAGVGRQETQYFGPGTRLLVL.

In nucleotides, the CDR3 is TGTGCCAGCACCCACCGGGACAGAAGCTACGAGCAGTACTTC. Its protein product is CASTHRDRSYEQYF. V usage is TRBV11-3 and J usage is TRBJ2-7; 7 bases align to TRBD1. The ends lost 7 bases at V and 3 bases at J; junction bases unmatched: 9. The CDR3 spans 14 residues. From germline, CDR1 is SGHNT and CDR2 YENEEA.

Here the CDR3 DNA reads TGTGCCAGCAGTCAATACAGGGAGAACTATGGCTACACCTTC. It translates to CASSQYRENYGYTF. The V and J genes are TRBV7-9 and TRBJ1-2; perhaps TRBD1 as D (6 bases). Trimming left V 6 bases short and J 2 bases short, with 13 bases between. Germline lookup yields CDR1 SEHNR and CDR2 FQNEAQ (reference sequence). This CDR3 comprises 14 residues.

J is TRBJ2-7 and V is TRBV11-3; D possibly corresponds to TRBD1 (5 bases). The CDR3 has 13 residues. The V gene lost 2 bases and the J gene lost 1 base, with 6 bases spanning the gap. Germline-derived CDR1 and CDR2 are SGHNT and YENEEA. CDR3 loop: CASSLQGSYEQYF. The CDR3 DNA reads TGTGCCAGCAGCTTACAGGGATCCTACGAGCAGTACTTC. Drawing the rest from reference TRBV11-3 and TRBJ2-7, the complete variable domain is EAGVVQSPRYKIIEKKQPVAFWCNPISGHNTLYWYLQNLGQGPELLIRYENEEAVDDSQLPKDRFSAERLKGVDSTLKIQPAELGDSAVYLCASSLQGSYEQYFGPGTRLTVT.

V and J are TRBV6-5 and TRBJ2-7; 9 nucleotides line up with TRBD1. This CDR3 comprises 15 residues. V shed 3 bases, J shed 5 bases, and the junction held 8 bases outside the gene matches. CDR1 is MNHEY and CDR2 is SVGAGI in the germline V gene. The CDR3 DNA sequence: TGTGCCAGCAGTTATCTACAGGGGGCAAGAAACGAGCAGTACTTC. This gives the protein CASSYLQGARNEQYF.

The rearrangement links TRBV30 to TRBJ2-7; 12 bases match TRBD2. Germline CDR1 GTSNPN, CDR2 SVGIG (reference sequence). The V segment lost 2 bases and the J segment 0 bases; nucleotides outside the gene matches: 5. CDR3 length: 16 amino acids. The CDR3 sequence is CAWSPPSGGVSYEQYF. Here the CDR3 DNA reads TGTGCCTGGAGTCCCCCTAGCGGGGGGGTCTCCTACGAGCAGTACTTC. The variable domain in full, with the rest retrieved from reference TRBV30 and TRBJ2-7, is SQTIHQWPATLVQPVGSPLSLECTVEGTSNPNLYWYRQAAGRGLQLLFYSVGIGQISSEVPQNLSASRPQDRQFILSSKKLLLSDSGFYLCAWSPPSGGVSYEQYFGPGTRLTVT.

The genes are TRBV12-5 and TRBJ2-3; the match to TRBD1 covers 7 bases. Germline trimming cut 1 base from V and 2 bases from J; bases unmatched to any gene: 6. CDR1 is LGHNT, CDR2 FRNRAP, per germline. The CDR3 covers 16 residues. CDR3 DNA sequence: TGTGCTAGTGGTTTGGGACAGGGTACGACCACAGATACGCAGTATTTT. It encodes CASGLGQGTTTDTQYF.

There are a few counts of this clone. The J gene is TRBJ2-3, the V gene TRBV7-2, with 7 bases aligning to TRBD1. Germline CDR1 SGHTA, CDR2 FQGNSA. The CDR3 spans 14 residues. V trimming: 3 bases; J trimming: 3 bases; junction bases outside the gene matches: 3. CDR3 loop: CASSFNRGTDTQYF. The CDR3 coding sequence is TGTGCCAGCAGCTTTAACAGGGGAACAGATACGCAGTATTTT. The whole variable domain, filled in from reference TRBV7-2 and TRBJ2-3, reads GAGVSQSPSNKVTEKGKDVELRCDPISGHTALYWYRQSLGQGLEFLIYFQGNSAPDKSGLPSDRFSAERTGGSVSTLTIQRTQQEDSAVYLCASSFNRGTDTQYFGPGTRLTVL.

This chain uses TRBV5-6 with TRBJ2-5; TRBD2 aligns across 10 bases. Germline loops: CDR1 SGHDT, CDR2 YYEEEE. V gave up 4 bases and J gave up 5 bases; unmatched junction bases: 8. The CDR3 length is 15 residues. CDR3 protein: CASSTVAGGGETQYF. DNA of the CDR3: TGTGCCAGCAGCACAGTAGCGGGGGGAGGCGAGACCCAGTACTTC.

The chain has TRBV11-3 and TRBJ2-3, with TRBD2 matching over 7 bases. The CDR3 runs to 14 residues. Germline CDR1 is SGHNT and CDR2 is YENEEA. V shed 4 bases, J shed 4 bases, and the junction held 5 bases outside the gene matches. CDR3 loop: CASSSTSPADTQYF. The CDR3 DNA reads TGTGCCAGCAGCTCGACTAGCCCAGCAGATACGCAGTATTTT. Full variable domain (missing parts from reference TRBV11-3 and TRBJ2-3): EAGVVQSPRYKIIEKKQPVAFWCNPISGHNTLYWYLQNLGQGPELLIRYENEEAVDDSQLPKDRFSAERLKGVDSTLKIQPAELGDSAVYLCASSSTSPADTQYFGPGTRLTVL.

The chain employs TRBV4-2 and TRBJ1-3; 7 nucleotides agree with TRBD1. With V trimmed by 2 bases and J by 3 bases, 7 bases remained unmatched. This CDR3 contains 16 residues. The germline CDR1 and CDR2 sequences are LGHNA and YNFKEQ. The CDR3 loop reads CASSQRKGANGNTIYF. The CDR3 bases are TGTGCCAGCAGCCAACGAAAGGGGGCGAATGGAAACACCATATATTTT.

The chain couples TRBV6-1 to TRBJ1-1, with 9 bases identical to TRBD1. The ends lost 4 bases at V and 5 bases at J; junction bases unmatched: 11. The CDR3 covers 16 residues. The germline CDR1 and CDR2 sequences are MNHNS and SASEGT. The CDR3 DNA sequence: TGTGCCAGCAGTGTTGGGACAGGGCGGATTAGGACTGAAGCTTTCTTT. This sequence encodes CASSVGTGRIRTEAFF.

This rearrangement joins TRBV11-2 to TRBJ2-1; the D gene is possibly TRBD2 (7 bases). There are 17 residues in the CDR3. In germline, CDR1 is SGHAT, CDR2 FQNNGV. Trimming shortened V by 5 bases and J by 3 bases, and 20 bases separated the two germline ends. The CDR3 protein is CASSPFAGGGVYNEQFF. In DNA form, the CDR3 reads TGTGCCAGCAGCCCCTTCGCTGGCGGGGGCGTCTACAATGAGCAGTTCTTC. Full variable domain (missing parts from reference TRBV11-2 and TRBJ2-1): EAGVAQSPRYKIIEKRQSVAFWCNPISGHATLYWYQQILGQGPKLLIQFQNNGVVDDSQLPKDRFSAERLKGVDSTLKIQPAKLEDSAVYLCASSPFAGGGVYNEQFFGPGTRLTVL.